These 9 T cell receptor beta chains were sequenced from one sample in a study of radiotherapy plus CTLA-4 blockade in lung cancer. Produced via immunoSEQ multiplex PCR; TCRdb's table is partial and in-frame only. The data contain some 37,000 clones, 55% to 75% of them singletons. Sequencing was performed on peripheral blood, taken from a patient treated with radiotherapy plus ipilimumab. These receptors were collected from a human donor with non-small cell lung cancer who had stable disease on radiotherapy plus ipilimumab.

This chain uses TRBV9 with TRBJ2-1, with TRBD2 as a possible D gene (5 bases). The V and J ends lost 0 bases and 10 bases respectively, with 17 bases between them. Germline V gene sequence: CDR1 SGDLS, CDR2 YYNGEE. The CDR3 has 15 residues. For the CDR3, the DNA is TGTGCCAGCAGCGTAGGACTACCCCACAACGGAGAGCAGTTCTTC. This codes for CASSVGLPHNGEQFF.

This clone was recorded only once. The CDR3 reads CASSLSVGLAKNIQYF. The CDR3 nucleotides are TGCGCCAGCAGCTTGTCAGTCGGGTTAGCCAAAAACATTCAGTACTTC. The chain recombines TRBV5-1 with TRBJ2-4; D gene uncertain. Trimming removed 1 base at V and 0 bases at J, with 11 bases between. Germline assignment: CDR1 SGHRS and CDR2 YFSETQ. The CDR3 has 16 amino acids.

V and J are TRBV7-8 and TRBJ2-5; 8 bases are shared with TRBD2. The CDR3 has 16 residues. V lost 5 bases to trimming and J lost 2 bases; unmatched junction nucleotides: 10. Germline assignment: CDR1 SGHVS and CDR2 FQNEAQ. In DNA form, the CDR3 reads TGTGCCAGCAGCCCCGAACTAGCGGAGATACAAGAGACCCAGTACTTC. Translated, it gives CASSPELAEIQETQYF.

CDR3 sequence reads: CASSFGGGRIYEQFF. The CDR3 DNA reads as TGTGCCAGCAGCTTTGGGGGGGGGCGTATCTATGAGCAGTTCTTC. The rearrangement uses TRBV5-4 and TRBJ2-1, with a possible D match to TRBD2 (7 bases). The ends were cut back, 2 bases at V and 8 bases at J, with 17 bases in the middle. The germline V gene has CDR1 SGHNT and CDR2 YYREEE (reference sequence). The CDR3 consists of 15 residues.

This clone was seen only a few times. The rearrangement uses TRBV11-2 and TRBJ1-3, with D possibly TRBD1 on 5 matching bases. In germline, CDR1 is SGHAT, CDR2 FQNNGV. This CDR3 has 15 amino acids. V lost 6 bases, J lost 2 bases, and 14 bases lay in between. The CDR3 loop reads CASSRTRDPGNTIYF. DNA for the CDR3: TGTGCCAGCAGTCGTACGCGGGACCCTGGAAACACCATATATTTT.

This clone occurred once. The rearrangement links TRBV11-3 to TRBJ2-1; D unresolved. Germline V gives CDR1 SGHNT, CDR2 YENEEA. V lost 1 base, J lost 8 bases, and 12 bases lay in between. The CDR3 spans 14 residues. The CDR3 region is CASSLAQSPDEQFF. The CDR3 DNA sequence: TGTGCCAGCAGCTTAGCCCAGTCTCCCGATGAGCAGTTCTTC.

The J gene is TRBJ1-1, the V gene TRBV30; D unresolved. The CDR3 is 13 residues long. The germline V gene encodes CDR1 GTSNPN and CDR2 SVGIG (reference sequence). Trimming removed 3 bases from V and 1 base from J, with 9 bases in between. The CDR3 DNA reads TGTGCCTGGAGGAACTCGGGGAACACTGAAGCTTTCTTT. Its protein is CAWRNSGNTEAFF.

This chain connects TRBV2 to TRBJ2-4; TRBD1 might be the D (6 bases). Germline lookup yields CDR1 SNHLY and CDR2 FYNNEI. The CDR3 is made up of 13 amino acids. The germline V and J ends were trimmed by 1 base and 7 bases, with 8 bases remaining between them. Here the CDR3 DNA reads TGTGCCAGCAGTGAAGAACAGGGTAACATTCAGTACTTC. This gives the protein CASSEEQGNIQYF.

CDR3 nucleotides: TGTGCCAGTGTATGGGGGGGAGCCAAAAACATTCAGTACTTC. Protein product: CASVWGGAKNIQYF. V and J are TRBV2 and TRBJ2-4, with 7 bases identical to TRBD2. The CDR3 spans 14 residues. Germline trimming cut 9 bases from V and 0 bases from J; bases unmatched to any gene: 5. CDR1 SNHLY and CDR2 FYNNEI come from the germline V gene.